The present T cell receptor beta chain was sequenced within a study of T cells in Graves' hyperthyroidism and ophthalmopathy (dated by TCRdb to about 2019). For the wider study: Peripheral blood was sampled at the time of initial diagnosis, prior to any treatment. A discovery cohort of roughly 100 patients, roughly 40 with Graves' ophthalmopathy and approximately 57 with stable Graves' hyperthyroidism, was used to find distinguishing TCR V-J signatures. Whether ophthalmopathy could be predicted prospectively was tested in an independent validation cohort made up of roughly 20 hyperthyroidism patients plus 17 patients who later progressed to ophthalmopathy. The 100 discovery patients were randomly split 7:3 into training and test sets. In about 6 Graves' hyperthyroidism patients, the study also compared T-cell repertoires from thyroid tissue with T-cell repertoires from blood. Once sampling was done, hyperthyroidism patients were given methimazole at a starting dose of 30 mg daily, whereas ophthalmopathy patients were given high-dose intravenous methylprednisolone. According to the paper, TCR Vbeta CDR3 sequencing was carried out on over 130 peripheral blood samples, which came from 40 to 45 ophthalmopathy, 80 or so hyperthyroidism and roughly 17 progressor patients. Summary of the overall study and its limitations: Most expanded thyroid clonotypes (frequency above 0.001) were also found in blood, which suggests that blood repertoires may mirror thyroid immune responses. Ophthalmopathy was separated from stable hyperthyroidism by a 13 V-J signature model, with approximately 85% sensitivity and about 81% specificity obtained in cross-validation and 80%/75% obtained in testing. In validation, the model predicted progression to ophthalmopathy a median of roughly 6.5 months before onset, with approximately 70% sensitivity and nearly 75% specificity. Sample size was not statistically predetermined, and investigators were not blinded to group allocation.

There are 13 amino acids in the CDR3, from cysteine to phenylalanine inclusive. Kept here is only the CDR3 DNA, which spans 39 bases and is read in frame from base 1. The germline V gene (reference sequence) gives CDR1 as DFQATT and CDR2 as SNEGSKA. Cut back by 5 bases and 3 bases, the V and J ends lie 13 bases apart. In the ophthalmopathy patients, disease was moderately to severely active, with a Clinical Activity Score of 3 or more, a NOSPECS grade of 4 or more, and a duration of less than 3 months. Exclusion was applied to patients with uncontrolled infections, other autoimmune diseases, pregnancy or lactation. Diagnoses relied on clinical symptoms, serum thyroxine and TRAb, thyroid ultrasound and orbital computed tomography. Ficoll-Paque density gradient centrifugation was used to isolate PBMCs from about 9.4 ml of fresh peripheral blood. Total RNA was extracted with Trizol reagent, and quality was checked on an Agilent 2100 Bioanalyzer.

This clonotype was counted many times. This receptor's antigen is unknown. No base quality values were provided; no much bigger clone lies one nucleotide off. TCR beta CDR3 regions were amplified from RNA transcripts. The first round of RT-PCR for the TCR CDR3 was performed with the HTBI primer set and the Qiagen OneStep RT-PCR kit. A second multiplex PCR round built the libraries, followed by size selection and purification. The libraries were sequenced on an Illumina HiSeq2000 using paired-end 100 bp reads. The source study handled its data this way. Raw data were processed with SOAPnuke, discarding reads with adapters, uncalled bases, mean Phred below 15, or no exact constant-primer or identifier match. COPE v1.2.5 was used to merge high-quality paired reads, and clonotypes were defined as unique nucleotide sequences. MiTCR v1.1 was used to align the clonotypes against IMGT TRBV, TRBD and TRBJ reference segments. The analysis included only V-J combinations with a frequency above 0.0001, which together covered approximately 99% of the repertoires. The TCS score was defined as F50 (clonal expansion) divided by E x V (chaos), with BLOSUM62-based TCRdist calculated between CDR3 peptides within each V-J. Welch's t-statistics and random forest reduced 500 to 650 V-J features to 13, which were used in a naive Bayes classifier (R e1071). TCRdb reran the public reads through fastp at Q25 and MiXCR, keeping productive beta chains. Each record represents a unique CDR3 protein, reported with the most common genes and DNA among its rows. The V and J calls come from TCRdb's annotation, not from the publication. This sample lists about 350,000 distinct CDR3 sequences; 15% to 20% were detected once. Of the sample, roughly 15% falls within the top ten clones.

The specimen sequenced was blood. This sequence was found in a woman aged 40 to 49 with Graves' ophthalmopathy. In this chain, TRBV20-1 is recombined with TRBJ1-1; D gene: possibly TRBD1, on 5 matching bases. The nucleotides read TGCAGTGCTGGTGGGGGGGTATACACTGAAGCTTTCTTT. Translated, it reads CSAGGGVYTEAFF.